The 28 T cell receptor beta chains listed next were all sequenced from one sample in a study of T-cell reconstitution after alpha-beta-depleted transplantation in children. The TCRbeta library incorporated unique molecular identifiers. TCRdb processed the PCR reads anew with MiXCR; each CDR3 protein has one entry. The sample has 490,000 or so distinct CDR3 sequences, roughly an eighth seen once. This sample comprised PBMCs from the stem cell graft donor, obtained from the stem cell graft. These receptors were collected from a human donor who donated a stem cell graft to a child with combined immunodeficiency.

The chain uses TRBV29-1 and TRBJ1-1; no definite D call. The germline gives CDR1 SQVTM, CDR2 ANQGSEA. The CDR3 runs 13 residues. Between the trimmed V and J ends, which lost 7 bases and 0 bases, there was a span of 12 bases. The CDR3 loop is CSGRLGVNTEAFF. In DNA form, the CDR3 reads TGCAGCGGGAGGCTGGGCGTGAACACTGAAGCTTTCTTT.

This clonotype was counted between two and nine times. The chain has TRBV6-2 or TRBV6-3 and TRBJ2-4; possibly TRBD1 for D (5 bases). Germline-derived CDR1 and CDR2 are MNHEY and SVGEGT. Trimming shortened V by 6 bases and J by 2 bases, and 17 bases separated the two germline ends. The CDR3 is made up of 16 amino acids. The CDR3, as DNA: TGTGCCAGCAGCCCGGATCTGGGGCTGACCAAAAACATTCAGTACTTC. This codes for CASSPDLGLTKNIQYF.

For the CDR3, the DNA is TGTGCCAGCTCAGCAAGTTCGGATACGCAGTATTTT. Translating it yields CASSASSDTQYF. The genes are TRBV18 and TRBJ2-3; D is unclear. V was cut by 5 bases and J by 6 bases, with 9 bases left in between. From germline, CDR1 is KGHSH and CDR2 LQKENI. The CDR3 spans 12 residues.

This clonotype was detected only once. V and J are TRBV24-1 and TRBJ2-5; the match to TRBD1 covers 8 bases. From germline, CDR1 is KGHDR and CDR2 SFDVKD. The CDR3 runs 14 residues. V lost 7 bases to trimming and J lost 5 bases; unmatched junction nucleotides: 8. The chain's CDR3 is CATSRTGRVETQYF. The CDR3 nucleotides read TGTGCCACCAGCCGGACAGGGCGCGTGGAGACCCAGTACTTC.

This clonotype is deemed medium-sized. CDR3 DNA: TGTGCCAGCAGCTCAGTAGCGGGGACCTACGAGCAGTACTTC. Protein sequence: CASSSVAGTYEQYF. The chain joins TRBV7-2 to TRBJ2-7; 8 bases line up with TRBD2. Germline V lookup: CDR1 SGHTA, CDR2 FQGNSA. CDR3 size: 14 residues. J lost 2 bases, V lost 4 bases, and 4 bases had no gene match.

In this sample, this clonotype turned up many times. The chain employs TRBV27 and TRBJ2-7; D remains ambiguous. This CDR3 comprises 11 residues. V was clipped by 6 bases and J by 6 bases, with 9 bases between them. Germline CDR1 reads MNHEY; CDR2 reads SMNVEV (reference sequence). CDR3 protein: CASRFGREQYF. The CDR3 bases are TGTGCCAGCAGGTTCGGGCGCGAGCAGTACTTC.

The chain uses TRBV11-2 and TRBJ1-1; no definite D call. CDR3 size: 16 residues. Trimming cost V 7 bases and J 3 bases, with 21 bases left between them. The germline CDR1 and CDR2 sequences are SGHAT and FQNNGV. The CDR3 bases are TGTGCCAGCACCCCACCGCCAGCCTCCTTGGACACTGAAGCTTTCTTT. Amino acid sequence: CASTPPPASLDTEAFF. Using reference TRBV11-2 and TRBJ1-1 for the parts outside the CDR3, the full variable domain is EAGVAQSPRYKIIEKRQSVAFWCNPISGHATLYWYQQILGQGPKLLIQFQNNGVVDDSQLPKDRFSAERLKGVDSTLKIQPAKLEDSAVYLCASTPPPASLDTEAFFGQGTRLTVV.

This clonotype was detected ten times or more. The V and J genes are TRBV5-1 and TRBJ2-7; 10 nucleotides align to TRBD2. CDR1 SGHRS and CDR2 YFSETQ come from the germline V gene. Trimming at V came to 3 bases and at J to 2 bases, leaving 2 bases not matched to a gene. CDR3 length equals 14 residues. For the CDR3, the DNA is TGCGCCAGCAGCTCCGGACTAGCGGCCTACGAGCAGTACTTC. This codes for CASSSGLAAYEQYF.

This clonotype showed up many times. This sequence joins TRBV9 and TRBJ2-3, with D possibly matching TRBD2 (5 bases). CDR1 is SGDLS and CDR2 is YYNGEE in the germline V gene. This CDR3 has 14 residues. The V end was cut by 0 bases, the J end by 3 bases, with 8 bases between. Here the CDR3 reads CASSVGPGTDTQYF. The CDR3, as DNA: TGTGCCAGCAGCGTAGGCCCGGGGACAGATACGCAGTATTTT.

This clonotype was counted only a few times. V and J are TRBV30 and TRBJ2-1, with D perhaps TRBD1 (5 bases). Trimming shortened V by 2 bases and J by 5 bases, and 28 bases separated the two germline ends. The CDR3 has 19 amino acids. CDR1 is GTSNPN and CDR2 is SVGIG in the germline V gene (reference sequence). The CDR3, as DNA: TGTGCCTGGAGTTTTAGCCGCGGATTTGGCCCAGGGTGGAACAATGAGCAGTTCTTC. Residues: CAWSFSRGFGPGWNNEQFF.

This clonotype was recorded at least ten times. The CDR3 DNA is TGTGCCAGCAGTGAGAGTGCAGGGGCGGTTCAGTACTTC. This translates into CASSESAGAVQYF. The rearrangement uses TRBV25-1 and TRBJ2-5; TRBD1 is a possible D gene (6 bases). Deletions cut 3 bases from V and 11 bases from J, with 16 bases between. This CDR3 is built from 13 residues. Looked up from germline, CDR1 is MGHDK and CDR2 is SYGVNS. Supplemented by reference TRBV25-1 and TRBJ2-5, the full variable domain reads EADIYQTPRYLVIGTGKKITLECSQTMGHDKMYWYQQDPGMELHLIHYSYGVNSTEKGDLSSESTVSRIRTEHFPLTLESARPSHTSQYLCASSESAGAVQYFGPGTRLLVL.

This clonotype occurred a few times. V usage is TRBV25-1 and J usage is TRBJ1-5, with 12 bases aligning to TRBD1. This CDR3 comprises 16 residues. In germline, CDR1 is MGHDK, CDR2 SYGVNS. The V segment lost 4 bases and the J segment 0 bases; nucleotides outside the gene matches: 1. The CDR3 region is CASSGGQGASNQPQHF. The CDR3 DNA is TGTGCCAGCAGTGGGGGACAGGGGGCTAGCAATCAGCCCCAGCATTTT. The full variable domain, in which reference TRBV25-1 and TRBJ1-5 provide the parts outside the CDR3, is EADIYQTPRYLVIGTGKKITLECSQTMGHDKMYWYQQDPGMELHLIHYSYGVNSTEKGDLSSESTVSRIRTEHFPLTLESARPSHTSQYLCASSGGQGASNQPQHFGDGTRLSIL.

Remarks on this clonotype: With a much larger clone just one base away, this may be a read error. This chain joins TRBV20-1 and TRBJ2-1; TRBD2 matches at 8 bases. The CDR3 covers 17 residues. Germline-derived CDR1 and CDR2 are DFQATT and SNEGSKA (reference sequence). The CDR3 region has the DNA TGCTGTGCTAGTGCCGGGGGGGCCTTGAGCTCCTACAATGAGCAGTTCTTC. It encodes CCASAGGALSSYNEQFF.

This clonotype was observed a handful of times. V gene TRBV5-1 combines with J gene TRBJ2-5, with TRBD1 identical over 9 bases. V trimming: 3 bases; J trimming: 4 bases; junction bases outside the gene matches: 7. The germline V gene encodes CDR1 SGHRS and CDR2 YFSETQ. The CDR3 loop spans 15 amino acids. CDR3 protein: CASSSTQGARETQYF. DNA of the CDR3: TGCGCCAGCAGCTCTACACAGGGGGCTAGAGAGACCCAGTACTTC.

This clonotype was detected a few times. The chain links TRBV14 to TRBJ2-3; weak D call: TRBD2 (6 bases). Germline loops: CDR1 SGHDN, CDR2 FVKESK. Trimming took off 2 bases at V and 4 bases at J, with 16 bases between the two ends. This CDR3 has 16 amino acids. As DNA, the CDR3 is TGTGCCAGCAGCCAATATAGCGGCTCGGTTCCAGATACGCAGTATTTT. Translation gives CASSQYSGSVPDTQYF.

This clonotype was observed a few times. V is TRBV4-3 and J is TRBJ2-5, with a weak D call TRBD1 (6 bases). The V gene lost 1 base and the J gene lost 4 bases, with 10 bases spanning the gap. The V gene's germline CDR1 is LGHNA and CDR2 YSLEER. The CDR3 is 14 residues long. This chain's CDR3 is CASSQGRGGETQYF. The CDR3 bases are TGCGCCAGCAGCCAAGGGCGAGGGGGAGAGACCCAGTACTTC.

This chain connects TRBV7-6 to TRBJ2-3; no clear D. Germline-derived CDR1 and CDR2 are SGHVS and FNYEAQ. Trimming removed 1 base from V and 5 bases from J, with 19 bases in between. This CDR3 comprises 17 residues. The CDR3 DNA sequence: TGTGCCAGCAGCTTAGTGGCTAGTAAGGGTCTTTTAGATACGCAGTATTTT. This sequence encodes CASSLVASKGLLDTQYF.

The chain is built from TRBV20-1 and TRBJ2-5; 7 positions agree with TRBD2. With 3 bases clipped from V and 0 bases from J, the junction kept 4 bases outside the gene matches. The V gene's germline CDR1 is DFQATT and CDR2 SNEGSKA (reference sequence). The length of the CDR3 is 14 residues. The CDR3 sequence is CSASRGENQETQYF. CDR3 in DNA: TGCAGTGCTAGTCGGGGGGAGAACCAAGAGACCCAGTACTTC.

This clonotype appeared a few times. V and J are TRBV24-1 and TRBJ2-7; D call uncertain. V gave up 8 bases and J gave up 6 bases, with 19 bases separating them. CDR1 is KGHDR and CDR2 is SFDVKD in the germline V gene. CDR3 length equals 14 residues. The CDR3: CATKVRPAPGEQYF. In DNA, the CDR3 is TGTGCCACCAAAGTAAGACCAGCTCCTGGCGAGCAGTACTTC.

V is TRBV12-3 or TRBV12-4 and J is TRBJ2-5, with a weak D call TRBD1 (5 bases). V was shortened by 2 bases and J by 4 bases, with 8 bases between the two germline ends. This CDR3 has 13 amino acids. CDR3 sequence reads: CASSLYRRETQYF. CDR3 DNA: TGTGCCAGCAGTTTATACAGGAGAGAGACCCAGTACTTC.

This clonotype was observed a few times. The chain is built from TRBV5-5 and TRBJ2-7, with D maybe TRBD1 (6 bases). In germline, CDR1 is SGHKS, CDR2 YYEKEE (reference sequence). Between the trimmed V and J ends, which lost 4 bases and 4 bases, there was a span of 24 bases. The CDR3 sequence is 17 residues long. CDR3 sequence: CASSLTGTPQRGYEQYF. The CDR3 DNA reads TGTGCCAGCAGCCTGACCGGGACACCGCAGAGGGGTTACGAGCAGTACTTC.

This clonotype has ten or more counts. The chain is built from TRBV5-5 and TRBJ2-7, with a tentative D call TRBD1 (6 bases). V was trimmed by 2 bases and J by 2 bases, leaving 11 bases between them. The CDR3 loop spans 14 amino acids. Germline V lookup: CDR1 SGHKS, CDR2 YYEKEE (reference sequence). As DNA, the CDR3 is TGTGCCAGCAGCTTCAGGGGAGCCCCCTACGAGCAGTACTTC. This gives the protein CASSFRGAPYEQYF.

The chain recombines TRBV5-1 with TRBJ2-1, with D perhaps being TRBD1 or TRBD2 (5 bases each). The CDR3 loop spans 13 amino acids. V shed 3 bases and J shed 5 bases, with 9 bases lying between them. Germline assignment: CDR1 SGHRS and CDR2 YFSETQ. CDR3 amino acids: CASSWGRNNEQFF. The CDR3 coding sequence is TGCGCCAGCAGCTGGGGACGGAACAATGAGCAGTTCTTC.

This clonotype has more than one count but fewer than ten. V gene TRBV21-1 combines with J gene TRBJ2-7; the D segment call TRBD2 is taken from the table without a DNA check. TRBV21-1 counts as a pseudogene. The CDR3 extends over 16 amino acids. CDR3 sequence reads: CASSAFTSGPSYEQYF. The CDR3 DNA reads as TGTGCCAGCAGCGCATTCACTAGCGGTCCCTCCTACGAGCAGTACTTC.

The chain employs TRBV18 and TRBJ1-1; tentatively, D is TRBD1 (5 bases). This CDR3 spans 13 amino acids. Germline V CDR1 and CDR2: KGHSH, LQKENI. V was pared by 6 bases and J by 1 base, with 9 bases between. CDR3 nucleotides: TGTGCCAGCTCCGGACAAAAGAACACTGAAGCTTTCTTT. As protein: CASSGQKNTEAFF.

This clonotype was seen many times. This chain links TRBV9 with TRBJ2-1; D is unclear. The germline CDR1 and CDR2 sequences are SGDLS and YYNGEE. V gave up 0 bases and J gave up 0 bases, with 7 bases separating them. This CDR3 has 15 amino acids. For the CDR3, the DNA is TGTGCCAGCAGCGTAGGTGATTTCTCCTACAATGAGCAGTTCTTC. It yields the protein CASSVGDFSYNEQFF.

The table lists this clonotype with many counts. V is TRBV5-1 and J is TRBJ2-1; D may be TRBD2 (5 bases). This CDR3 is 14 amino acids long. Deletions cut 4 bases from V and 2 bases from J, with 10 bases between. Germline loops: CDR1 SGHRS, CDR2 YFSETQ. In nucleotides, the CDR3 is TGCGCCAGCAGCCCACTAGATACCTACAATGAGCAGTTCTTC. It translates to CASSPLDTYNEQFF. The full variable domain, rest sourced from reference TRBV5-1 and TRBJ2-1, is KAGVTQTPRYLIKTRGQQVTLSCSPISGHRSVSWYQQTPGQGLQFLFEYFSETQRNKGNFPGRFSGRQFSNSRSEMNVSTLELGDSALYLCASSPLDTYNEQFFGPGTRLTVL.

The chain couples TRBV5-6 to TRBJ2-7, with 10 bases fitting TRBD2. Germline-derived CDR1 and CDR2 are SGHDT and YYEEEE. The junction had 4 bases not matched to a gene; V was cut back by 2 bases and J by 2 bases. The CDR3 runs 15 residues. The CDR3 is CASSFLAGVTYEQYF. In nucleotides, the CDR3 is TGTGCCAGCAGCTTCCTAGCGGGAGTTACCTACGAGCAGTACTTC.